The 11 T cell receptor beta chains below come from one sample, sequenced in a study of blood T cells in healthy people across ages (dated by TCRdb to 2015 to 2017). Libraries were built with 5' RACE. Instrument on record: Illumina HiSeq 2500. A second PCR of roughly 7 to 11 cycles was performed with a sample-barcoded 5' primer and a J-beta primer mix. The raw public reads went through TCRdb reprocessing: fastp at Q25, MiXCR clone calling, in-frame beta chains kept. Rows with one shared CDR3 protein collapse into an entry with the most common genes and DNA. Counted in this sample were 1.4 million to 1.5 million distinct CDR3 sequences; roughly 40% of them appeared once. Of the sample, 7% to 9% falls within the top ten clones. Source material: blood. Every receptor here comes from a woman aged 18-29 years in good health.

The rearrangement joins TRBV7-8 to TRBJ2-1; 12 bases are a match to TRBD2. The CDR3 is 17 residues long. The ends lost 2 bases at V and 5 bases at J; junction bases unmatched: 7. Germline V gene sequence: CDR1 SGHVS, CDR2 FQNEAQ. CDR3 DNA sequence: TGTGCCAGCAGCTTATCGACTAGCGGGAGTAGGAACAATGAGCAGTTCTTC. It codes for CASSLSTSGSRNNEQFF.

The table lists this clonotype with many counts. The chain joins TRBV20-1 to TRBJ2-7; D gene unclear. V dropped 1 base and J dropped 3 bases, with 4 bases sitting between them. Germline assignment: CDR1 DFQATT and CDR2 SNEGSKA (reference sequence). CDR3 length: 11 residues. This CDR3 reads CSARASYEQYF. The CDR3 region has the DNA TGCAGTGCTAGAGCAAGCTACGAGCAGTACTTC.

This clonotype was picked up a small number of times. The chain uses TRBV27 and TRBJ2-1; D remains ambiguous. The CDR3 consists of 15 residues. The germline CDR1 and CDR2 sequences are MNHEY and SMNVEV (reference sequence). V was pared by 0 bases and J by 2 bases, with 8 bases between. The CDR3 DNA sequence: TGTGCCAGCAGTTTATCTGCTAGGACCTACAATGAGCAGTTCTTC. Its protein product is CASSLSARTYNEQFF.

The sample holds a few counts of this clonotype. The chain has TRBV2 and TRBJ1-1; TRBD1 might be the D (5 bases). Looked up from germline, CDR1 is SNHLY and CDR2 is FYNNEI. Between the trimmed V and J ends, which lost 3 bases and 1 base, there was a span of 12 bases. The CDR3 sequence is 15 residues long. The CDR3 DNA sequence: TGTGCCAGCAGTGAGGGAGGGGTAGGGAACACTGAAGCTTTCTTT. Protein sequence: CASSEGGVGNTEAFF. The complete variable domain, with remaining parts taken from reference TRBV2 and TRBJ1-1, reads EPEVTQTPSHQVTQMGQEVILRCVPISNHLYFYWYRQILGQKVEFLVSFYNNEISEKSEIFDDQFSVERPDGSNFTLKIRSTKLEDSAMYFCASSEGGVGNTEAFFGQGTRLTVV.

J is TRBJ2-3 and V is TRBV4-1, with D perhaps TRBD2 (6 bases). The V end was cut by 6 bases, the J end by 5 bases, with 15 bases between. This CDR3 is 14 amino acids long. In germline, CDR1 is MGHRA, CDR2 YSYEKL. This CDR3 is CASSAAGTGDTQYF. As DNA, the CDR3 is TGCGCCAGCAGTGCCGCGGGGACTGGAGATACGCAGTATTTT.

The rearrangement links TRBV27 to TRBJ2-1; TRBD2 aligns across 12 bases. Germline V CDR1 and CDR2: MNHEY, SMNVEV (reference sequence). CDR3 length equals 16 residues. The J segment lost 8 bases and the V segment lost 0 bases, leaving 5 bases of the junction unmatched. For the CDR3, the DNA is TGTGCCAGCAGTTTATCCCTAGCGGGGGGGCGGTATGAGCAGTTCTTC. This sequence encodes CASSLSLAGGRYEQFF.

The rearrangement joins TRBV9 to TRBJ1-5; D is unresolved. The ends were cut back, 2 bases at V and 5 bases at J, with 14 bases in the middle. The CDR3 has 15 residues. Germline loops: CDR1 SGDLS, CDR2 YYNGEE. In DNA, the CDR3 is TGTGCCAGCAGCGTTTCACAGAGGCCGGATCAGCCCCAGCATTTT. This gives the protein CASSVSQRPDQPQHF.

The gene calls are TRBV5-1 and TRBJ2-2, with 9 positions matching TRBD1. J gave up 6 bases and V 4 bases, and 7 bases lay outside the gene matches. The V gene's germline CDR1 is SGHRS and CDR2 YFSETQ. There are 15 residues in the CDR3. The CDR3 DNA reads as TGCGCCAGCAGCCCCGGGACAGGGCTGGCCGGGGAGCTGTTTTTT. Residues: CASSPGTGLAGELFF.

Only a few counts were recorded for this clonotype. V and J are TRBV4-1 and TRBJ2-7, with 9 bases lining up with TRBD1. This CDR3 has 17 amino acids. V lost 1 base and J lost 5; bases outside the gene matches: 12. Germline CDR1 MGHRA, CDR2 YSYEKL. DNA for the CDR3: TGCGCCAGCAGCCAAGGACGCACAGGGGGCGGGGTGGACGAGCAGTACTTC. It specifies CASSQGRTGGGVDEQYF.

This clonotype occurred a few times. The chain uses TRBV20-1 and TRBJ1-2, with 7 bases matching TRBD1. Looked up from germline, CDR1 is DFQATT and CDR2 is SNEGSKA (reference sequence). The V gene end was trimmed by 0 bases and the J gene end by 2 bases; junction bases not matched to a gene: 6. The CDR3 covers 15 residues. The CDR3 loop reads CSAREPAGQNYGYTF. The CDR3, as DNA: TGCAGTGCTAGAGAACCGGCGGGACAGAACTATGGCTACACCTTC.

This rearrangement joins TRBV6-5 to TRBJ2-1, with TRBD2 as a possible D gene (6 bases). Deletions cut 0 bases from V and 0 bases from J, with 24 bases between. This CDR3 spans 21 amino acids. In germline, CDR1 is MNHEY, CDR2 SVGAGI. The CDR3 DNA sequence: TGTGCCAGCAGTTACTCGATCTCGGTTCCCGCTAGGGAGGACTCCTACAATGAGCAGTTCTTC. Translated: CASSYSISVPAREDSYNEQFF.